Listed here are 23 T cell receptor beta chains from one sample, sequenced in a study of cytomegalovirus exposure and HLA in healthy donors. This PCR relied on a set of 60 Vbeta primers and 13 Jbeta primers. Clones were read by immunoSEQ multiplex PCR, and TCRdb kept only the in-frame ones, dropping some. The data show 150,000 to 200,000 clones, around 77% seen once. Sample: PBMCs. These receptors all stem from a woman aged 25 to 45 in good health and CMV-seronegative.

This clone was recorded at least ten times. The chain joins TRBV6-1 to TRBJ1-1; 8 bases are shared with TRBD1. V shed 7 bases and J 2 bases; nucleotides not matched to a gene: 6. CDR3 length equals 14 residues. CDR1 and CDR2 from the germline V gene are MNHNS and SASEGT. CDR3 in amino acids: CASTLTGDNTEAFF. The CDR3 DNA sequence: TGTGCCAGCACCTTGACAGGGGATAACACTGAAGCTTTCTTT.

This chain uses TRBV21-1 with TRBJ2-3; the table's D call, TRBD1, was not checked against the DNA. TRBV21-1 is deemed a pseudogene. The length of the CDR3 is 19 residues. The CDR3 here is CASRGSGAGLVASTDTQYF. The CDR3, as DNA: TGTGCCAGCAGGGGAAGTGGTGCAGGGTTGGTCGCTAGCACAGATACGCAGTATTTT.

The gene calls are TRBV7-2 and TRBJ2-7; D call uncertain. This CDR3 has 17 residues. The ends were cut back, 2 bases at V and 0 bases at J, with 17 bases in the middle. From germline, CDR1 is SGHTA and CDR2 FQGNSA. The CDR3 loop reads CASSLYGYSQSSYEQYF. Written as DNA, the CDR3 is TGTGCCAGCAGCTTATATGGATACAGCCAGAGCTCCTACGAGCAGTACTTC.

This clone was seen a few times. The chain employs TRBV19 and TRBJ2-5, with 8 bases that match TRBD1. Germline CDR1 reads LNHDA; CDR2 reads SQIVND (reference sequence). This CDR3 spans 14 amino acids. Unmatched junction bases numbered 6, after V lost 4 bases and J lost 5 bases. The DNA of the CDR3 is TGTGCCAGTAGTACGAGTCGACAGGGGGAGACCCAGTACTTC. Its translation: CASSTSRQGETQYF. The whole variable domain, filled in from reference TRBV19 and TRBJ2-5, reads DGGITQSPKYLFRKEGQNVTLSCEQNLNHDAMYWYRQDPGQGLRLIYYSQIVNDFQKGDIAEGYSVSREKKESFPLTVTSAQKNPTAFYLCASSTSRQGETQYFGPGTRLLVL.

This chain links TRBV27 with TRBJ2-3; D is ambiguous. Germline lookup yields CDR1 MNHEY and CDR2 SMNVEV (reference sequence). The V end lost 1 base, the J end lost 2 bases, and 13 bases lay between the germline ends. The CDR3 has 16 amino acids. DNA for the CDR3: TGTGCCAGCAGTTTATTGGAACAGTCGGCCACAGATACGCAGTATTTT. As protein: CASSLLEQSATDTQYF.

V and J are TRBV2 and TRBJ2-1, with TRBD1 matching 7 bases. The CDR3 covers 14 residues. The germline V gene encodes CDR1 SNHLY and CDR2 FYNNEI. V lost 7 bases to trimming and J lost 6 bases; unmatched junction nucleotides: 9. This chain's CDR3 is CASTFRGNGNEQFF. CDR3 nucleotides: TGTGCCAGCACCTTCAGGGGGAATGGCAATGAGCAGTTCTTC. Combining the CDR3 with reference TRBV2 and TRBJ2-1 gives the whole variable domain EPEVTQTPSHQVTQMGQEVILRCVPISNHLYFYWYRQILGQKVEFLVSFYNNEISEKSEIFDDQFSVERPDGSNFTLKIRSTKLEDSAMYFCASTFRGNGNEQFFGPGTRLTVL.

The CDR3 DNA sequence: TGTGCCAGCAGTGAAGGCAGGGGCTCCTACGAGCAGTACTTC. This codes for CASSEGRGSYEQYF. This rearrangement joins TRBV6-1 to TRBJ2-7, with D possibly matching TRBD1 (6 bases). The CDR3 totals 14 residues. Per the germline V gene, CDR1 is MNHNS and CDR2 is SASEGT. The ends were cut back, 1 base at V and 0 bases at J, with 7 bases in the middle.

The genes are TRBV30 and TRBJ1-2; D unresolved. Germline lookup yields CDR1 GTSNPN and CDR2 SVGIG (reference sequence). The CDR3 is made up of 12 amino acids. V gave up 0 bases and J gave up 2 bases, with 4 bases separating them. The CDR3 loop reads CAWSVSNYGYTF. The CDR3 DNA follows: TGTGCCTGGAGTGTATCAAACTATGGCTACACCTTC.

CDR3: CASSLGGVRELFF. The CDR3 DNA reads TGTGCCAGCAGCCTTGGGGGGGTACGGGAGCTGTTTTTT. This chain joins TRBV27 and TRBJ2-2; TRBD2 matches 7 bases. Trimming cost V 6 bases and J 9 bases; bases outside gene matches: 7. CDR3 size: 13 residues. Looked up from germline, CDR1 is MNHEY and CDR2 is SMNVEV (reference sequence).

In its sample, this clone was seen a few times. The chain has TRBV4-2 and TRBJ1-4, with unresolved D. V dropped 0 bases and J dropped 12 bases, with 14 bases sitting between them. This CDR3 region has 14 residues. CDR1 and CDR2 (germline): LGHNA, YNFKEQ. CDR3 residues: CASSQETPGRELFF. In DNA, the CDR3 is TGTGCCAGCAGCCAAGAAACCCCGGGAAGAGAACTGTTTTTT.

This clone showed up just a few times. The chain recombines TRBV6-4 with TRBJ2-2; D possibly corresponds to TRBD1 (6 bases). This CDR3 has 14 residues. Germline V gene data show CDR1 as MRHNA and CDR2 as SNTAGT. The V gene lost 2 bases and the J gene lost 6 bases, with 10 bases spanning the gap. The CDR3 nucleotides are TGTGCCAGCAGTGACCTAGCAGGGGCCGGGGAGCTGTTTTTT. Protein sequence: CASSDLAGAGELFF.

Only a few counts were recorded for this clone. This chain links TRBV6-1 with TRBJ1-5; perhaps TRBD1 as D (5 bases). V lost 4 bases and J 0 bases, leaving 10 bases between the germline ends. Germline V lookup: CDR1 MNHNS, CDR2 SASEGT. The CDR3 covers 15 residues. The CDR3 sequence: CASSVTGVSNQPQHF. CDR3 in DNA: TGTGCCAGCAGTGTGACGGGGGTTAGCAATCAGCCCCAGCATTTT.

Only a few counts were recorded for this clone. Here the CDR3 DNA reads TGTGCCTGGGACAGGGGGGTATACAATGAGCAGTTCTTC. It specifies CAWDRGVYNEQFF. V and J are TRBV30 and TRBJ2-1; 9 bases are shared with TRBD1. This CDR3 is built from 13 residues. Germline trimming cut 5 bases from V and 4 bases from J; bases unmatched to any gene: 3. Per the germline V gene, CDR1 is GTSNPN and CDR2 is SVGIG (reference sequence).

The chain's CDR3 is CASSIKMEGNQPQHF. The CDR3 DNA reads as TGTGCCAGTAGTATAAAGATGGAGGGGAATCAGCCCCAGCATTTT. The J gene is TRBJ1-5, the V gene TRBV19; TRBD1 is a possible D gene (5 bases). Trimming removed 2 bases at V and 4 bases at J, with 12 bases between. CDR1 LNHDA and CDR2 SQIVND come from the germline V gene (reference sequence). The CDR3 covers 15 residues.

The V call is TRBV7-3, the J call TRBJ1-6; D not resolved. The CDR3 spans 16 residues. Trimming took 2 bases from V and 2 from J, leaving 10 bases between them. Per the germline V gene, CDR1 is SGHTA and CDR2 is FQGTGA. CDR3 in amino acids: CASSLGGSTYNSPLHF. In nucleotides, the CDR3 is TGTGCCAGCAGCTTAGGTGGGAGCACCTATAATTCACCCCTCCACTTT.

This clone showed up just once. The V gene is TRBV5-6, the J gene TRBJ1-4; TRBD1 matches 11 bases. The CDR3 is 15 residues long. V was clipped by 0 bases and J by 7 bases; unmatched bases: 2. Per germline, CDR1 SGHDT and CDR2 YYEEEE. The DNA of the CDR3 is TGTGCCAGCAGCTTGGCCGGGACAGGGGGTGAAAAACTGTTTTTT. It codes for CASSLAGTGGEKLFF.

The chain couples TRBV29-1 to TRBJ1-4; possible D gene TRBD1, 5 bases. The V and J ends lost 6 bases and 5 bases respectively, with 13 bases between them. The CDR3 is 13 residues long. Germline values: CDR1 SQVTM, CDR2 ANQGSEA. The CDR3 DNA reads TGCAGCGTCCAAGGGGCGGGAAATGAAAAACTGTTTTTT. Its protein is CSVQGAGNEKLFF. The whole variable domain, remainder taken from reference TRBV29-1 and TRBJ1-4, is SAVISQKPSRDICQRGTSLTIQCQVDSQVTMMFWYRQQPGQSLTLIATANQGSEATYESGFVIDKFPISRPNLTFSTLTVSNMSPEDSSIYLCSVQGAGNEKLFFGSGTQLSVL.

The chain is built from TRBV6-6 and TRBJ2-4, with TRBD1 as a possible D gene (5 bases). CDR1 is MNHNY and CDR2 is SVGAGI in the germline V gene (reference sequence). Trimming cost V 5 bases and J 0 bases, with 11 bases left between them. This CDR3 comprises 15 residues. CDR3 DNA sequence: TGTGCCAGCAGTCCCCCACAGGTAGCCAAAAACATTCAGTACTTC. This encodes CASSPPQVAKNIQYF.

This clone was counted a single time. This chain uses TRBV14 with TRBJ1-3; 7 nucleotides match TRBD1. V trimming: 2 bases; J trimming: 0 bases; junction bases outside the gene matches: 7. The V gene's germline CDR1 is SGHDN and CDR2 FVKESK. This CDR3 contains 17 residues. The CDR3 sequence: CASSQNRGFSSGNTIYF. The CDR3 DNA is TGTGCCAGCAGCCAAAACAGGGGCTTTAGCTCTGGAAACACCATATATTTT.

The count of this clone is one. The CDR3 protein is CASSRDRGSGNTIYF. The CDR3 nucleotides read TGTGCCAGCAGTCGGGACAGGGGCTCTGGAAACACCATATATTTT. The J gene is TRBJ1-3, the V gene TRBV2; 10 nucleotides align to TRBD1. Germline loops: CDR1 SNHLY, CDR2 FYNNEI. V was pared by 5 bases and J by 0 bases, with 1 base of the junction left unmatched. There are 15 residues in the CDR3.

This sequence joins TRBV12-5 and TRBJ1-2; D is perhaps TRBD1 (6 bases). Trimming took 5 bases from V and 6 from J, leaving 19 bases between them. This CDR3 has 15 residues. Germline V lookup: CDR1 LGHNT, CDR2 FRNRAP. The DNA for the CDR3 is TGTGCTAGTGGTCCGCGGACAGTCCCCTCTGATGGCTACACCTTC. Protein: CASGPRTVPSDGYTF. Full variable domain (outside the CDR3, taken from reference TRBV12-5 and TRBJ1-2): DARVTQTPRHKVTEMGQEVTMRCQPILGHNTVFWYRQTMMQGLELLAYFRNRAPLDDSGMPKDRFSAEMPDATLATLKIQPSEPRDSAVYFCASGPRTVPSDGYTFGSGTRLTVV.

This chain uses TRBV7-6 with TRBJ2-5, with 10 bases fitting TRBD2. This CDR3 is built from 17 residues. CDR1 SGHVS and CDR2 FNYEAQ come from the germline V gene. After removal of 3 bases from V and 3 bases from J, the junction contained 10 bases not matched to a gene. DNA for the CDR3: TGTGCCAGCAGCTTTGAGGGGGCCGGGACTAGCGAAGAGACCCAGTACTTC. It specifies CASSFEGAGTSEETQYF.

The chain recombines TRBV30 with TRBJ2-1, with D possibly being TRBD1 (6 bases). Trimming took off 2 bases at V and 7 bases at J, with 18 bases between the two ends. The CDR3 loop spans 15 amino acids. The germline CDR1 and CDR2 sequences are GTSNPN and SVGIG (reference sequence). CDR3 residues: CAWSPQGGNRNEQFF. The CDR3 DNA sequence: TGTGCCTGGAGTCCCCAAGGGGGAAACAGGAATGAGCAGTTCTTC.